These 3 T cell receptor beta chains were all obtained from the same sample, sequenced in a study of vaccination effects on CD4 cells after COVID-19. Sequencing was performed with immunoSEQ multiplex PCR; in TCRdb, only in-frame clones are kept and a portion is missing. The repertoire holds tens of thousands of clones, with about two thirds as singletons. Antigens of these TCRs are unknown. Pools of viral peptides were used by the ViraFEST assay to expand antigen-specific CD4+ T cells ahead of sequencing. Following a roughly 10-day culture, CD4+ T cells were purified. Prior SARS-CoV-2 infection was absent in the vaccine recipients, as shown by negative nucleocapsid antibodies. Sequencing used CD4+ T cells from PBMCs cultured with HCoV-OC43 spike peptides, obtained before COVID-19 vaccination. Subset given: HCoV-OC43 spike overlapping peptide pool stimulation. These receptors all stem from a human donor who received a COVID-19 vaccine.

V gene TRBV19 combines with J gene TRBJ2-1, with TRBD1 matching over 9 bases. Germline values: CDR1 LNHDA, CDR2 SQIVND (reference sequence). The J segment lost 8 bases and the V segment lost 7 bases, leaving 12 bases of the junction unmatched. CDR3 length: 15 amino acids. CDR3 DNA sequence: TGTGCCAGTACCCTAGGGGGACAGGGCCGCCATGAGCAGTTCTTC. It yields the protein CASTLGGQGRHEQFF.

The CDR3 DNA is TGTGCCAGCAGTGAAGCTCTGGGCCCCTATGGCTACACCTTC. Protein product: CASSEALGPYGYTF. The rearrangement links TRBV6-1 to TRBJ1-2; D remains unclear. Germline V gene data show CDR1 as MNHNS and CDR2 as SASEGT. Trimming removed 0 bases at V and 4 bases at J, with 9 bases between. The CDR3 has 14 residues.

There are a few counts of this clone. The gene calls are TRBV2 and TRBJ1-5; 8 bases match TRBD1. This CDR3 comprises 15 residues. Germline V gives CDR1 SNHLY, CDR2 FYNNEI. V lost 5 bases to trimming and J lost 7 bases; unmatched junction nucleotides: 10. CDR3 residues: CASSPDREWRQPQHF. In DNA form, the CDR3 reads TGTGCCAGCAGTCCGGACAGGGAATGGAGACAGCCCCAGCATTTT.